The source of this T cell receptor (beta chain) is a study of shared clonotypes between healthy human individuals. Study outcomes and limitations: The study found about 5% of naive CD4 clonotypes shared across a few donors. When compared with the clonotypes that were shared by all four sorted-subset donors, the non-shared clonotypes turned out to have lower generation probabilities.

The V gene lost 1 base and the J gene lost 4 bases, with 11 bases spanning the gap. This CDR3 has 15 residues. The V gene's germline CDR1 is SSHAT and CDR2 FNYEAQ (reference sequence). TCRdb's copy holds only in-frame clones and misses some; the assay was immunoSEQ multiplex PCR. Of about 2,100,000 clones listed, roughly 91% are singletons. Naive-designated CD8 cells lacked CD45RO, were positively enriched for CCR7, and omitted terminally differentiated effector memory CD45RA+ cells. Healthy HIV-negative adults without recent acute infections or vaccinations served as donors. For this clone: As yet, its antigen is unknown.

The TCR comes from a young man in good health. Some clones in this sample may be carry-over from other donors' samples. Sequenced sample: naive CD8+ T cells from PBMCs. The V gene is TRBV7-7, the J gene TRBJ2-1; tentative D call: TRBD2 (6 bases). DNA for the CDR3: TGTGCCAGCAGCTTAGTGGAGGGCCCGTACAATGAGCAGTTCTTC. Protein: CASSLVEGPYNEQFF.